This T cell receptor (beta chain) was captured in a study of T cells after yellow fever vaccination (dated 2019 in TCRdb). For the study in its entirety: Libraries from fractions with low cell numbers were prepared with the SMART-Seq v4 Ultra Low Input RNA kit. The cohort comprised two healthy male donors, one aged 18 to 30 and one aged 30 to 40 years. Bulk PBMC replicates and cell subsets were isolated from blood drawn at multiple timepoints before and after both primary and secondary immunization. Bulk TCR alpha and beta repertoires were sequenced longitudinally to track T-cell clones before and after primary and booster YFV17D yellow fever vaccination. What the authors observed across the whole study: A small share of clonotypes occurred in both CD4 and CD8 compartments, likely arising from convergent recombination. Most clones expanded after primary vaccination (approximately 96% of CD4 and approximately 90% of CD8) were re-detected after the booster, suggesting that broad memory maintenance occurred. Compared with the primary T-cell response, the secondary T-cell response was weaker but faster, peaking on day 5 rather than day 15. Because only two donors were included in the study, the extent to which the findings can be generalized is limited. Because abundant contaminating clonotypes from the bulk population could be contained in FACS-sorted repertoires, computational filtering was required.

A few counts support this clonotype. No cognate antigen has been identified for it. There are no base qualities to consult, and no much larger clone falls within one base. Instrument used: Illumina NovaSeq 6000. TCR cDNA was synthesized by 5'RACE template switching, which introduced a universal primer site and unique molecular identifiers. Priming of cDNA synthesis was performed from both the TCR alpha and TCR beta constant segments. Library amplification involved two PCR steps, and the second step added sample barcodes and sequencing adapters. Libraries were sequenced on Illumina HiSeq 2500 (2x100 bp) or NovaSeq (2x150 bp). On the authors' methods: MIGEC handled demultiplexing of reads and collapsing into UMI consensus sequences, while MiXCR performed V(D)J alignment. Vaccine-responding clonotypes were defined with edgeR using replicate PBMC samples, requiring FDR below 0.01 and a log2 fold change above 5 up to day 15. CD4 or CD8 identity was assigned to each bulk clonotype according to whether the clonotype was present at higher abundance in the sequenced CD4 repertoire or the sequenced CD8 repertoire. In TCRdb, the public reads were trimmed at Q25 with fastp and aligned with MiXCR, with productive beta chains retained. Identical CDR3 proteins give one entry, which carries the most common genes and DNA. TCRdb's processing, not the authors', yielded these V and J calls. The table for this sample lists about 170,000 distinct CDR3 sequences; approximately 10% of them were counted only once. Just over 35% of the sample belongs to the ten largest clones.

CDR1 DFQATT and CDR2 SNEGSKA are derived from the germline V gene (reference sequence). The CDR3 goes from the cysteine to the phenylalanine over 15 residues. The retained sequence is limited to the CDR3, 45 bases, with the frame set at the first base. Trimming takes 4 bases from V and 0 bases from J, and the germline ends sit 13 bases apart. The label giving this sample's treatment or condition can be read as: live attenuated yellow fever vaccine strain. A standard Ficoll-Paque protocol was used to isolate PBMCs from peripheral blood. Dynabeads CD4 and CD8 positive selection kits were used to isolate the CD4 and CD8 T-cell fractions. RNA was extracted with TriZol from bulk PBMCs, CD4 and CD8 fractions, and dextramer-positive and dextramer-negative fractions.

This receptor was taken from a man between 18 and 29 years old who received the YFV17D yellow fever vaccine. The chain is encoded by TRBV20-1 joined to TRBJ1-5; the D segment could be TRBD1, given 5 matching bases. The sample in question was CD8+ T cells sorted from PBMCs, obtained 15 days after the yellow fever booster vaccination. The DNA sequence is given as TGCAGTGCTAAGTCCCAGGGACTTAGCAATCAGCCCCAGCATTTT. It is translated as CSAKSQGLSNQPQHF.